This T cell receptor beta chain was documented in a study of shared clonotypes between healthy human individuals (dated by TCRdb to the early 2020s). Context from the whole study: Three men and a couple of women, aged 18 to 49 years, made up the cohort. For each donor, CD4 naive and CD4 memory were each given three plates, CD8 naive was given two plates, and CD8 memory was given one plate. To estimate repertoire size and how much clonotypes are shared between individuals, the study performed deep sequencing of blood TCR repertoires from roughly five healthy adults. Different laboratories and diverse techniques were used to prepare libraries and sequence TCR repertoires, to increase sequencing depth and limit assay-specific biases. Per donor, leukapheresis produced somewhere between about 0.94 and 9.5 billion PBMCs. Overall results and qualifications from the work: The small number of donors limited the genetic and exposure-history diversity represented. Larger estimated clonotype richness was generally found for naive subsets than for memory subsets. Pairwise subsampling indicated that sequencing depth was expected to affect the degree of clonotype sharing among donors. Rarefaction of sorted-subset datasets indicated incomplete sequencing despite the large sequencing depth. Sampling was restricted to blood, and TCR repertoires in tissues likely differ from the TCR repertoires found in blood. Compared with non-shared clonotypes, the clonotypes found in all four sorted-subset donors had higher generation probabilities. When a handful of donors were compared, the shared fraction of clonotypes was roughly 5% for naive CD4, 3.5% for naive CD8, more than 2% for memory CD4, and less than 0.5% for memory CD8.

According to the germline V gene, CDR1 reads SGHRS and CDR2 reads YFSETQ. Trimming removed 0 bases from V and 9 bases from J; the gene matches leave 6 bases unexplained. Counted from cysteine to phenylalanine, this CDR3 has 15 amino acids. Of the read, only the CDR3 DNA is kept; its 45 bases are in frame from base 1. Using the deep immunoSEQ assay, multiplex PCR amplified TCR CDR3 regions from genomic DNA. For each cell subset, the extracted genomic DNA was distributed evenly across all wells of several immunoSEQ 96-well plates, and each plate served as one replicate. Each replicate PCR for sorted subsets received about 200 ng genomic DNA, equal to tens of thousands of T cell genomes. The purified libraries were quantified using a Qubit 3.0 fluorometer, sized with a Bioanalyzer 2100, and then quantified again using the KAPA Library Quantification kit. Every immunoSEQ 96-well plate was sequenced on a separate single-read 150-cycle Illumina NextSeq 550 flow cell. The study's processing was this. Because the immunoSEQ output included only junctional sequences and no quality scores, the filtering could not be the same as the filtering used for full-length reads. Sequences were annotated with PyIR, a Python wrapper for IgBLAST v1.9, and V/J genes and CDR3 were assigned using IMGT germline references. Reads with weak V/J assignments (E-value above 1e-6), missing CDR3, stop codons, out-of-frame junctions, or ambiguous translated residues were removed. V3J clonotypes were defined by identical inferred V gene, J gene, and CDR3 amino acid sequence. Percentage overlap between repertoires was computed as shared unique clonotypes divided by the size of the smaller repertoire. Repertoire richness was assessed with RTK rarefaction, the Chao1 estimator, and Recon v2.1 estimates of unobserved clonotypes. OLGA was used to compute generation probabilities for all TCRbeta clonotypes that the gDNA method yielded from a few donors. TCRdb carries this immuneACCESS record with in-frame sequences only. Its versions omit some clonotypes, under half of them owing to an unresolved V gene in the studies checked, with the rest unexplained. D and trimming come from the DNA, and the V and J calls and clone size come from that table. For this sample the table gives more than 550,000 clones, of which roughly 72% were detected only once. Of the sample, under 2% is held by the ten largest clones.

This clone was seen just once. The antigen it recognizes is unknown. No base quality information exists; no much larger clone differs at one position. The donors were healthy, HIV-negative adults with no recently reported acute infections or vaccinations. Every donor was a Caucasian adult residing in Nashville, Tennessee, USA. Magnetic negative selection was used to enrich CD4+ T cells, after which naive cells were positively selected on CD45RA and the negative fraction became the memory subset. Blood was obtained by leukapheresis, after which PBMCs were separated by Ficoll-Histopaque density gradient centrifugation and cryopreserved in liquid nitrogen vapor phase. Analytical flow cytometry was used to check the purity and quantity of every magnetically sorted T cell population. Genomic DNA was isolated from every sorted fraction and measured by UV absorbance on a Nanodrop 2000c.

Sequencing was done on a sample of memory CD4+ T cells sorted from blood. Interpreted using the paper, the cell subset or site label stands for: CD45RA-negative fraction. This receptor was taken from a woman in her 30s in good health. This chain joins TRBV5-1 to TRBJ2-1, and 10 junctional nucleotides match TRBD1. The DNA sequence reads TGCGCCAGCAGCTTGGTAGGGACAGGGGTTCCTGAGCAGTTCTTC. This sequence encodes CASSLVGTGVPEQFF.